This TCR beta chain derives from a study of shared clonotypes between healthy human individuals. Trimming pared 6 bases from V and 0 bases from J, leaving 8 bases between. Germline CDR1 reads MNHEY; CDR2 reads SMNVEV (reference sequence). This CDR3 is 13 amino acids long. This clone was counted between two and nine times. CD45RO negativity and positive selection for CCR7 defined naive CD8 cells, a population that excluded terminally differentiated effector memory CD45RA+ cells. For each subset, genomic DNA was distributed in equal portions over several immunoSEQ plates. Method: immunoSEQ multiplex PCR; TCRdb's copy keeps in-frame clones and lacks some. The sample consists of more than 2 million clones, 80% to 95% of them appearing once.

The sample consisted of naive CD8+ T cells from PBMCs. V is TRBV27 and J is TRBJ1-1, with TRBD1 as a possible D gene (5 bases). The TCR sequence derives from a man between 18 and 29 years old in good health. Some clones in this sample may be carry-over from other donors' samples. DNA of the CDR3: TGTGCCAGCAGGGACAACCTGAACACTGAAGCTTTCTTT. Its protein product is CASRDNLNTEAFF.